This TCR beta chain appears in the sequencing data of a study of T-cell reconstitution after alpha-beta-depleted transplantation in children. Preparation of the TCRbeta library used unique molecular identifiers. TCRdb re-called the PCR reads through MiXCR, storing one row per CDR3 protein. Among about 470,000 distinct CDR3 sequences listed, 43% were seen once. The V gene lost 6 bases and the J gene lost 4 bases, with 18 bases spanning the gap. This CDR3 has 16 amino acids. Per germline, CDR1 SNHLY and CDR2 FYNNEI. The sample holds a few counts of this clonotype. The rearrangement links TRBV2 to TRBJ2-2; D gene ambiguous. This material consisted of PBMCs, taken before TCRalphabeta/CD19-depleted stem cell transplant. The TCR was taken from a girl aged 2-10 years with aplastic anemia, due to receive a stem cell transplant. The CDR3 bases are TGTGCCAGCAGCCCCGGGCAGGTCACGGGCACCGGGGAGCTGTTTTTT. It codes for CASSPGQVTGTGELFF. The whole variable domain, filled in from reference TRBV2 and TRBJ2-2, reads EPEVTQTPSHQVTQMGQEVILRCVPISNHLYFYWYRQILGQKVEFLVSFYNNEISEKSEIFDDQFSVERPDGSNFTLKIRSTKLEDSAMYFCASSPGQVTGTGELFFGEGSRLTVL.